This paragraph reports one TCR beta chain. Its antigen is unknown. This record belongs to a study of cytomegalovirus exposure and HLA in healthy donors. The PCR had 60 Vbeta and 13 Jbeta primers. Original methodology: Later work found tens of millions of unique TCR beta chains, with 9 million to 13 million shared. Measured with immunoSEQ multiplex PCR; TCRdb has only the in-frame clones, and not every one. The D gene and trimming were derived from the DNA, and the V and J assignments and clone size from that table. The table records more than 120,000 clones, 75% to 85% of them present only once. Study-level points and caveats: Sequencing had likely introduced a cluster of highly shared sequence variants as an artifact. The HLA-A and HLA-B alleles of most subjects were reportedly predicted accurately from TCR beta sequences. With further analysis later on, most CMV-associated TCR beta chains appeared HLA-restricted.

V lost 2 bases and J lost 7; bases outside the gene matches: 8. CDR1 is SGHNT and CDR2 is YYREEE in the germline V gene (reference sequence). The CDR3 runs 15 residues. Sequences were obtained from PBMCs. The TCR originated in a woman aged 40 to 55 in good health and CMV-seropositive. The chain links TRBV5-4 to TRBJ1-2; TRBD1 agrees at 10 bases. CDR3 amino acids: CASSFDRGPSGGYTF. The DNA of the CDR3 is TGTGCCAGCAGCTTCGACAGGGGGCCCTCCGGTGGCTACACCTTC.